This TCR beta chain was captured in a study of cytotoxic CD8 clonotypes in ibrutinib-treated CLL. Whole-study results and caveats: Clonality increased at ibrutinib response and stayed stable in sustained remission. At progression, however, it fell back toward baseline.

The J segment lost 3 bases and the V segment lost 8 bases, leaving 10 bases of the junction unmatched. Germline V gives CDR1 SNHLY, CDR2 FYNNEI. The CDR3 runs 15 residues. TCRdb's copy holds only in-frame clones and misses some; the assay was immunoSEQ multiplex PCR. The repertoire has 35,000 or so clones, 71% of them found once; the top ten carry approximately 15%. This clone has a single count. Its antigen remains unknown. Material: PBMCs, obtained at disease progression, from a patient treated with ibrutinib. The chain carries TRBV2 and TRBJ2-7, with 10 bases identical to TRBD1. This clonotype was obtained from a human donor with chronic lymphocytic leukemia. The CDR3 nucleotides are TGTGCCAGCTTTTTTCCCGGACAGGGGGACTACGAGCAGTACTTC. This encodes CASFFPGQGDYEQYF.